The entry that follows covers one TCR beta chain sequence. Germline CDR1 and CDR2: MGHRA and YSYEKL. The V segment lost 0 bases and the J segment 5 bases; nucleotides outside the gene matches: 3. The CDR3 covers 14 residues. The data were produced by immunoSEQ multiplex PCR, yet TCRdb's version contains in-frame clones alone and is incomplete. This sample carries approximately 80,000 clones, over 70% of them seen once, and the ten largest clones take 9.5% to 10%. The sample belongs to a study of blood T cell repertoires in COVID-19. This TCR was sampled from a human donor in a cohort sampled during active COVID-19. The chain recombines TRBV4-1 with TRBJ2-5; 7 positions agree with TRBD2. The source material was peripheral blood. CDR3 in amino acids: CASSQDEGGETQYF. CDR3 nucleotides: TGCGCCAGCAGCCAAGATGAGGGAGGGGAGACCCAGTACTTC.